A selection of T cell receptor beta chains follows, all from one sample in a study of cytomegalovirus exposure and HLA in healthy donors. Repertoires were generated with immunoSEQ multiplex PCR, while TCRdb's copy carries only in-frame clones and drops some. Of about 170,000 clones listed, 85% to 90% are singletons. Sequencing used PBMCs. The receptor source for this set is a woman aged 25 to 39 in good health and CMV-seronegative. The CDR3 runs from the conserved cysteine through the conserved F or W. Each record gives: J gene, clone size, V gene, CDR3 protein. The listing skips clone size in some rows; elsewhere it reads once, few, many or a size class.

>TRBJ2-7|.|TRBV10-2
CASRGTSGNYEQYF
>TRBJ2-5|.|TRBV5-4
CASAAGGLETQYF
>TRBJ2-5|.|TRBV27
CASSLSGDETQYF
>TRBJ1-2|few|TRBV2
CASRGVGGYVGYTF
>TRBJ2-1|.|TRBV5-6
CASSLGGLAGVNEQFF
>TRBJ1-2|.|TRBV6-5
CASNDSPGVYGYTF
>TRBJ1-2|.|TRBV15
CATSREDRSAGYTF
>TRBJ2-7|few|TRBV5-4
CASSLAAQGATYEQYF
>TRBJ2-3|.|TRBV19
CASSNGADTQYF
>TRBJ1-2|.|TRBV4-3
CASSQDLFGGNYGYTF
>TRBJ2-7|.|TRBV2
CASSDGGTATYEQYF
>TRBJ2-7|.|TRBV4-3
CASSPSGGANYEQYF
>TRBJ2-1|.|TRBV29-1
CSVDAERGAFEQFF
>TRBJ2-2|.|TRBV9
CASSANSSGLAGGRDTGELFF
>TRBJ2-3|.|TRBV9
CASSVESLGGTGIDTQYF
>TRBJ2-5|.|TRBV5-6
CASSLEAGLGETQYF
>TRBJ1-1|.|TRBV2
CASSGGGEAFF
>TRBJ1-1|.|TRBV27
CASSDRAGAEAFF